The text below deals with one T cell receptor (beta chain). Libraries were prepared by immunoSEQ multiplex PCR; TCRdb keeps only in-frame clonotypes and omits some of them. This sample yields 270,000 or so clones, of which more than 70% are seen a single time; about 3% belongs to the top ten. The CDR3 runs to 16 residues. Germline assignment: CDR1 MNHEY and CDR2 SMNVEV (reference sequence). Between the trimmed V and J ends, which lost 6 bases and 6 bases, there was a span of 21 bases. This sample stems from a study of blood T cell repertoires in COVID-19. Study as a whole: COVID-19 samples from acute and convalescent phases originated in the United States, Italy and Spain. In each case, the material was cDNA or gDNA derived from T cells, B-cell-depleted T cells, or PBMCs.

This receptor was taken from a woman under 30 with acute or convalescent COVID-19. J is TRBJ2-1 and V is TRBV27; D is perhaps TRBD2 (6 bases). What was sequenced was peripheral blood. The CDR3 DNA sequence: TGTGCCAGCAGGCAGCCCGGGGGTGTCGCGTCCAATGAGCAGTTCTTC. Amino acids: CASRQPGGVASNEQFF.